The rows below give T cell receptor beta chains drawn from one sample of a study of shared clonotypes between healthy human individuals. Profiled with immunoSEQ multiplex PCR; TCRdb holds only in-frame clones, not every one. This repertoire shows a few million clones, roughly nine tenths found once; its top ten account for around 0.14%. The sample consisted of naive CD4+ T cells sorted from blood. The receptors derive from a man between 18 and 29 years old in good health. The CDR3 runs from the conserved cysteine through the conserved F or W. The D gene is left open where the match is weak. Expanded clones are given a class, and other clones once, few, many or no size at all.

v_call: TRBV2
d_call: NA
clone_size: NA
j_call: TRBJ2-1
cdr3_nt: TGTGCCAGCACCCTACTCAGCTCCTACAATGAGCAGTTCTTC
cdr3_aa: CASTLLSSYNEQFF

v_call: TRBV5-6
d_call: NA
clone_size: NA
j_call: TRBJ1-5
cdr3_nt: TGTGCCAGCAGCCTCCGAGGAGCTAATCAGCCCCAGCATTTT
cdr3_aa: CASSLRGANQPQHF

v_call: TRBV28
d_call: NA
clone_size: NA
j_call: TRBJ1-2
cdr3_nt: TGTGCCAGCAAGGACAGCCTCTATGGCTACACCTTC
cdr3_aa: CASKDSLYGYTF

v_call: TRBV15
d_call: NA
clone_size: NA
j_call: TRBJ2-6
cdr3_nt: TGTGCCACCAGCAGAGAGCGTGAGGTCACTGGGGCCAACGTCCTGACTTTC
cdr3_aa: CATSREREVTGANVLTF

v_call: TRBV18
d_call: TRBD2
clone_size: NA
j_call: TRBJ2-3
cdr3_nt: TGTGCCAGCTCATCCGGACTAGCAGGGTCCGCAACAGATACGCAGTATTTT
cdr3_aa: CASSSGLAGSATDTQYF

v_call: TRBV2
d_call: NA
clone_size: NA
j_call: TRBJ2-1
cdr3_nt: TGTGCCAGCAGTCAGGGGACGGGATACAATGAGCAGTTCTTC
cdr3_aa: CASSQGTGYNEQFF

v_call: TRBV5-1
d_call: NA
clone_size: NA
j_call: TRBJ2-7
cdr3_nt: TGCGCCAGCAGCCCGGACACCGGATTATACGAGCAGTACTTC
cdr3_aa: CASSPDTGLYEQYF

v_call: TRBV19
d_call: NA
clone_size: NA
j_call: TRBJ2-7
cdr3_nt: TGTGCCAGTAGTATCGTAGGCACTTCCTACGAGCAGTACTTC
cdr3_aa: CASSIVGTSYEQYF

v_call: TRBV7-2
d_call: TRBD2
clone_size: NA
j_call: TRBJ2-7
cdr3_nt: TGTGCCAGCAGCTTTGTACGAGCGGGGGACTACGAGCAGTACTTC
cdr3_aa: CASSFVRAGDYEQYF

v_call: TRBV6-5
d_call: NA
clone_size: once
j_call: TRBJ2-3
cdr3_nt: TGTGCCAGCAGTTACGGGGCGAAAACAGATACGCAGTATTTT
cdr3_aa: CASSYGAKTDTQYF

v_call: TRBV30
d_call: NA
clone_size: NA
j_call: TRBJ2-5
cdr3_nt: TGTGCCTGGAACAGTGGGGGGAGATCCCAGTACTTC
cdr3_aa: CAWNSGGRSQYF

v_call: TRBV4-3
d_call: TRBD2
clone_size: NA
j_call: TRBJ2-2
cdr3_nt: TGCGCCAGCAGCCAAGAAGCGGGAAAAACCGGGGAGCTGTTTTTT
cdr3_aa: CASSQEAGKTGELFF

v_call: TRBV14
d_call: NA
clone_size: NA
j_call: TRBJ2-1
cdr3_nt: TGTGCCAGCAGCCAGGGTTACAAGCCCTACAATGAGCAGTTCTTC
cdr3_aa: CASSQGYKPYNEQFF

v_call: TRBV30
d_call: NA
clone_size: few
j_call: TRBJ1-1
cdr3_nt: TGTGCCTGGGCGAAAAACACTGAAGCTTTCTTT
cdr3_aa: CAWAKNTEAFF

v_call: TRBV5-1
d_call: TRBD2
clone_size: NA
j_call: TRBJ2-7
cdr3_nt: TGCGCCAGCACCCGGAGAGAAACTAGCGGGACTCCCGAGCAGTACTTC
cdr3_aa: CASTRRETSGTPEQYF

v_call: TRBV2
d_call: NA
clone_size: NA
j_call: TRBJ2-6
cdr3_nt: TGTGCCAGCATTTGGGGGCCTGGGGCCAACGTCCTGACTTTC
cdr3_aa: CASIWGPGANVLTF

v_call: TRBV4-2
d_call: NA
clone_size: NA
j_call: TRBJ2-3
cdr3_nt: TGTGCCAGCAGCCGTGGAGAGGGGGAGGATACGCAGTATTTT
cdr3_aa: CASSRGEGEDTQYF

v_call: TRBV18
d_call: TRBD2
clone_size: NA
j_call: TRBJ2-7
cdr3_nt: TGTGCCAGCTCACCACTCGGGACTAGCGCATTCGAGCAGTACTTC
cdr3_aa: CASSPLGTSAFEQYF

v_call: TRBV29-1
d_call: NA
clone_size: once
j_call: TRBJ1-4
cdr3_nt: TGCAGCGTTGGAGACAACACTAATGAAAAACTGTTTTTT
cdr3_aa: CSVGDNTNEKLFF

v_call: TRBV9
d_call: TRBD2
clone_size: NA
j_call: TRBJ2-1
cdr3_nt: TGTGCCAGCAGCGCGCTCGCGGGGGGGACCTACAATGAGCAGTTCTTC
cdr3_aa: CASSALAGGTYNEQFF

v_call: TRBV15
d_call: TRBD2
clone_size: NA
j_call: TRBJ2-6
cdr3_nt: TGTGCCACCAGCCCTCACCCTGGGGGGGGGATATCTGGGGCCAACGTCCTGACTTTC
cdr3_aa: CATSPHPGGGISGANVLTF

v_call: TRBV10-2
d_call: NA
clone_size: NA
j_call: TRBJ1-6
cdr3_nt: TGCGCCAGCGGGGGACCTAATTCACCCCTCCACTTT
cdr3_aa: CASGGPNSPLHF

v_call: TRBV19
d_call: TRBD1
clone_size: NA
j_call: TRBJ2-1
cdr3_nt: TGTGCCAGTAGGACAGGGGGCAGAAATGAGCAGTTCTTC
cdr3_aa: CASRTGGRNEQFF

v_call: TRBV6-5
d_call: TRBD1
clone_size: NA
j_call: TRBJ1-1
cdr3_nt: TGTGCCAGCAGTTACGGACAGGGGAGGGTCGCTTTCTTT
cdr3_aa: CASSYGQGRVAFF

v_call: TRBV6-5
d_call: TRBD1
clone_size: NA
j_call: TRBJ2-5
cdr3_nt: TGTGCCAGCACCCAAGCAGGACAGGTGTACTTC
cdr3_aa: CASTQAGQVYF

v_call: TRBV2
d_call: NA
clone_size: NA
j_call: TRBJ1-5
cdr3_nt: TGTGCCAGCAGTCCCGACAGGTCCGATAGCAATCAGCCCCAGCATTTT
cdr3_aa: CASSPDRSDSNQPQHF

v_call: TRBV2
d_call: NA
clone_size: NA
j_call: TRBJ2-7
cdr3_nt: TGTGCCTCGTCCGGAGCCTACGAGCAGTACTTC
cdr3_aa: CASSGAYEQYF

v_call: TRBV6-1
d_call: NA
clone_size: NA
j_call: TRBJ2-3
cdr3_nt: TGTGCCAGCACCCCTCGTGAGCTAGTCGCAGATACGCAGTATTTT
cdr3_aa: CASTPRELVADTQYF

v_call: TRBV27
d_call: NA
clone_size: NA
j_call: TRBJ1-1
cdr3_nt: TGTGCCAGCAGTTTCATCCCTCCTATTTCGAACACTGAAGCTTTCTTT
cdr3_aa: CASSFIPPISNTEAFF

v_call: TRBV5-1
d_call: TRBD1
clone_size: NA
j_call: TRBJ1-4
cdr3_nt: TGCGCCAGCAGCCCCGGGACAGGGGGTAACATTGAAAAACTGTTTTTT
cdr3_aa: CASSPGTGGNIEKLFF

v_call: TRBV11-2
d_call: NA
clone_size: NA
j_call: TRBJ1-2
cdr3_nt: TGTGCCAGCAGCTCCCTCAAAGGGGCGGACTATGGCTACACCTTC
cdr3_aa: CASSSLKGADYGYTF

v_call: TRBV19
d_call: NA
clone_size: NA
j_call: TRBJ1-2
cdr3_nt: TGTGCCAGTAGTATTTTGCTGGGGGACGTCTATGGCTACACCTTC
cdr3_aa: CASSILLGDVYGYTF

v_call: TRBV18
d_call: TRBD1
clone_size: NA
j_call: TRBJ1-5
cdr3_nt: TGTGCCAGCTCAAAGGGACAGGGGGAACAGCCCCAGCATTTT
cdr3_aa: CASSKGQGEQPQHF

v_call: TRBV29-1
d_call: TRBD1
clone_size: NA
j_call: TRBJ1-4
cdr3_nt: TGCAGCGCCGCCAGGGGGGCTAATGAAAAACTGTTTTTT
cdr3_aa: CSAARGANEKLFF

v_call: TRBV5-1
d_call: TRBD1
clone_size: NA
j_call: TRBJ1-1
cdr3_nt: TGCGCCAGCAGCCCCAGGACAGGGGGACTCATGAACACTGAAGCTTTCTTT
cdr3_aa: CASSPRTGGLMNTEAFF

v_call: TRBV6-1
d_call: TRBD1
clone_size: NA
j_call: TRBJ2-2
cdr3_nt: TGTGCCACCCACAGGGGGCTCACCGGGGAGCTGTTTTTT
cdr3_aa: CATHRGLTGELFF

v_call: TRBV6-5
d_call: TRBD1
clone_size: NA
j_call: TRBJ1-2
cdr3_nt: TGTGCCAGCGGCCGAGGACAGGGGAGCGGCTACACCTTC
cdr3_aa: CASGRGQGSGYTF

v_call: TRBV7-9
d_call: TRBD1
clone_size: once
j_call: TRBJ2-1
cdr3_nt: TGTGCCAGCAGCTTACCGAACAGGGGTGGCGTCCTCGATGAGCAGTTCTTC
cdr3_aa: CASSLPNRGGVLDEQFF

v_call: TRBV6-6
d_call: NA
clone_size: NA
j_call: TRBJ2-2
cdr3_nt: TGTGCCAGCAGGCCGATATACACCGGGGAGCTGTTTTTT
cdr3_aa: CASRPIYTGELFF

v_call: TRBV5-1
d_call: TRBD1
clone_size: once
j_call: TRBJ1-6
cdr3_nt: TGCGCCAGCAAGGAGAACCCGGGACAGGGGACCCTCCACTTT
cdr3_aa: CASKENPGQGTLHF

v_call: TRBV5-1
d_call: TRBD2
clone_size: NA
j_call: TRBJ2-3
cdr3_nt: TGCGCCAGCAGCTTAGGACTAGCGGGAGCGACAGATACGCAGTATTTT
cdr3_aa: CASSLGLAGATDTQYF

v_call: TRBV28
d_call: NA
clone_size: NA
j_call: TRBJ2-3
cdr3_nt: TGTGCCAGCAGTTCAAGGGGTGCAGGGGCAGATACGCAGTATTTT
cdr3_aa: CASSSRGAGADTQYF

v_call: TRBV4-1
d_call: NA
clone_size: NA
j_call: TRBJ2-5
cdr3_nt: TGCGCCAGCAGCCAAGGGGGGACCATCCAAGAGACCCAGTACTTC
cdr3_aa: CASSQGGTIQETQYF

v_call: TRBV10-1
d_call: TRBD2
clone_size: NA
j_call: TRBJ2-1
cdr3_nt: TGCGCCAGCAGTGAATTAGCGGGGTTCTCCTACAATGAGCAGTTCTTC
cdr3_aa: CASSELAGFSYNEQFF

v_call: TRBV5-1
d_call: NA
clone_size: NA
j_call: TRBJ1-2
cdr3_nt: TGCGCCAGCAGCTTGGAGAGCGCTCTTAACTATGGCTACACCTTC
cdr3_aa: CASSLESALNYGYTF

v_call: TRBV5-1
d_call: TRBD2
clone_size: NA
j_call: TRBJ2-7
cdr3_nt: TGCGCCAGCCCGCTATATATACCCGGGACTAGCGACCACGAGCAGTACTTC
cdr3_aa: CASPLYIPGTSDHEQYF